This T cell receptor beta chain derives from a study of identifying expanded T cells in peripheral blood. Profiled with immunoSEQ multiplex PCR; TCRdb holds only in-frame clones, not every one. The sample includes 85,000 to 100,000 clones, about 87% of them seen just once. On this clone itself: Its antigen is still unknown.

Collection occurred without any documented infections or immune events in donors. There are 14 residues in the CDR3. CDR1 and CDR2 from the germline V gene are SNHLY and FYNNEI. V lost 8 bases to trimming and J lost 0 bases, with 14 bases between them. Study-wide results and caveats: Clone count variance between roughly 2-week samples rose with total template count. Roughly 1.1 clones differed between technical replicates, versus around 15 and 18 over time.

The chain carries TRBV2 and TRBJ2-7; D not certain. Material for sequencing was blood. This receptor was taken from a person aged 18 to 75 in good health. The CDR3 loop reads CASVPAVNSYEQYF. DNA for the CDR3: TGTGCCAGCGTCCCCGCAGTTAACTCCTACGAGCAGTACTTC.